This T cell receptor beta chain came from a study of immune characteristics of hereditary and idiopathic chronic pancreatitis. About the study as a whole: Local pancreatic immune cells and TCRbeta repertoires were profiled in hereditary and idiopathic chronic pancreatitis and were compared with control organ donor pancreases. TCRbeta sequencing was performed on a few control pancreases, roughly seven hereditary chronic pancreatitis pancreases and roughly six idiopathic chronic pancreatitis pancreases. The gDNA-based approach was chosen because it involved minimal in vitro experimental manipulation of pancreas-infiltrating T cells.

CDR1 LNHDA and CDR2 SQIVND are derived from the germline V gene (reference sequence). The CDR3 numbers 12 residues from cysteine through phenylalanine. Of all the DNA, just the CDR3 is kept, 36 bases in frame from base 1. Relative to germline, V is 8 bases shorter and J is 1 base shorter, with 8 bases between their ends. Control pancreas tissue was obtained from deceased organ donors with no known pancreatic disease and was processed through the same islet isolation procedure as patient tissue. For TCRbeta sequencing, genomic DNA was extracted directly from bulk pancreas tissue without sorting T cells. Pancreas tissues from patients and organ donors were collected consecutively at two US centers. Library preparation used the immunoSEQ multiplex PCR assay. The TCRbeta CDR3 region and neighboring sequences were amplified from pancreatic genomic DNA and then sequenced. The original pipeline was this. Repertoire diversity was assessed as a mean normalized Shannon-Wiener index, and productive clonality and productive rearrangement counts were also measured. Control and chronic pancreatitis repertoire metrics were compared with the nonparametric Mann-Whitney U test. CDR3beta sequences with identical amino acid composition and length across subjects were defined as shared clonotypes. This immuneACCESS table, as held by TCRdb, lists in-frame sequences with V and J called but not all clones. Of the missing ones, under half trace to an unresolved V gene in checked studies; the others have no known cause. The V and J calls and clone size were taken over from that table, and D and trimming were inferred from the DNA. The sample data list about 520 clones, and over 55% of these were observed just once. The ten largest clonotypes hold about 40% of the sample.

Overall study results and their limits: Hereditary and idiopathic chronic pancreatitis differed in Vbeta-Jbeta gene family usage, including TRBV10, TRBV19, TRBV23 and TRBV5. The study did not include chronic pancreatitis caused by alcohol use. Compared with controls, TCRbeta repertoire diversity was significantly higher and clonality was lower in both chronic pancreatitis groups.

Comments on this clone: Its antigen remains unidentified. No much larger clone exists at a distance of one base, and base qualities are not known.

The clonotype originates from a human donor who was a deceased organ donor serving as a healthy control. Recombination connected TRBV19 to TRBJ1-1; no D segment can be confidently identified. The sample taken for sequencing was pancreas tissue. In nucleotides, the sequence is TGTGCCAGTTTAACAGCGAACACTGAAGCTTTCTTT. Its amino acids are CASLTANTEAFF.